This is a list of T cell receptor beta chains from one sample in a study of identical twins. TCRdb re-derived calls from the 5' RACE reads in MiXCR, one entry per CDR3 protein. Of 450,000 to 500,000 distinct CDR3 sequences in the sample, approximately 15% were seen once. Another study also made use of these data, one on yellow fever vaccine responses in identical twins.

Sequenced sample: CD4+ T cells sorted from blood. Every receptor here comes from a young woman in good health. CDR3s include the opening cysteine and the closing phenylalanine or tryptophan. D genes are given only for firm matches. For some rows the clone size is stated as once, few or many, or as a class when expanded; others skip it.

v_gene,j_gene,d_gene,abundance,CDR3nt,CDR3aa
TRBV4-2,TRBJ2-3,-,few,TGTGCCAGCATCCCTCAGCCCCCGAGACACGGTCCAGATACGCAGTATTTT,CASIPQPPRHGPDTQYF
TRBV5-5,TRBJ1-1,TRBD1,few,TGTGCCAGCAGCGATCTGACAGGGAAGAACACTGAAGCTTTCTTT,CASSDLTGKNTEAFF
TRBV2,TRBJ2-1,-,-,TGTGCCAGCAGTTTGGACGTTGGGGATGAGCAGTTCTTC,CASSLDVGDEQFF
TRBV20-1,TRBJ2-5,-,few,TGCAGTGCCCGGAGCACGGGGAGGGGGGAGACCCAGTACTTC,CSARSTGRGETQYF
TRBV6-1,TRBJ2-7,-,few,TGTGCCAGCAGACCGGACGGCAGAAGCTCCTACGAGCAGTACTTC,CASRPDGRSSYEQYF
TRBV19,TRBJ2-7,-,once,TGTGCCAGTAGTCGTACACCGTTCTACGAGCAGTACTTC,CASSRTPFYEQYF
TRBV14,TRBJ2-1,-,few,TGTGCCAGCAGCCAAGAGGGCAGGCTCCACTTC,CASSQEGRLHF
TRBV15,TRBJ2-7,-,few,TGTGCCACCAGCAGAGGGGGGGCTGGTGCCTACGAGCAGTACTTC,CATSRGGAGAYEQYF
TRBV20-1,TRBJ2-3,-,few,TGCAGTGCTAGAGATGCCTACACAGATACGCAGTATTTT,CSARDAYTDTQYF
TRBV7-2,TRBJ1-1,-,few,TGTGCCAGCAGCTTGGGGCCGGGGGATACTGAAGCTTTCTTT,CASSLGPGDTEAFF
TRBV7-2,TRBJ2-5,TRBD1,few,TGTGCCAGCAGCTTAAGACAGGGGGTATACCAAGAGACCCAGTACTTC,CASSLRQGVYQETQYF
TRBV5-1,TRBJ2-5,-,-,TGCGCCAGCAGCCCACAAAAGAACACGGGGCGAGAGACCCAGTACTTC,CASSPQKNTGRETQYF
TRBV6-2/TRBV6-3,TRBJ2-7,TRBD1,many,TGTGCCAGCAGCCGCGGACAGGGACTCCACGAGCAGTACTTC,CASSRGQGLHEQYF
TRBV27,TRBJ2-1,-,few,TGTGCCAGCAGTCTATCCGGGGTCCTAAAGGCGTTCTTC,CASSLSGVLKAFF
TRBV6-5,TRBJ2-2,TRBD2,few,TGTGCCAGCAGTCTACTAGCGGGAGCTGGGGAGCTGTTTTTT,CASSLLAGAGELFF
TRBV4-1,TRBJ1-1,TRBD1,-,TGCGCCAGCAGCGCACAACAGGGGGCGGCTGAAGCTTTCTTT,CASSAQQGAAEAFF